This T cell receptor beta chain was documented in a study of blood T cells in healthy people across ages (dated by TCRdb to the mid-2010s). The study in broad terms: In model experiments, template switching captured about one uniquely barcoded TCR beta cDNA molecule for every two T cells. To avoid experimental bias, donors of different ages were spread randomly across the sequencing lanes. Age-related changes in TCR beta repertoire diversity were measured in the study by deep sequencing normalized with unique cDNA molecular identifiers. The donors were split into four age groups: young (average about 16 years), middle-aged (about 40), aged (roughly 68) and long-lived (more than 80). Using the same blood draw, the study looked at two additional independent replicas of 1 million unique cDNA reads for two donors, one aged 18 to 30 and the other aged 80 or older. Study-wide conclusions, independent of this receptor: There was a strong correlation between observed TCR beta diversity and the percentage of naive T cells measured by flow cytometry. Estimates of total diversity from one million sequenced T cells were regarded as lower bounds and underestimates. Since profiling was done on bulk unsorted PBMCs, naive and antigen-experienced compartments could not be conclusively compared. The CMV infection status of donors was not known, potentially confounding age-related changes in expanded clonotypes. Compared with the aged group, more naive CD4+ T cells, fewer expanded clones and increased TCR diversity were shown by the long-lived group, suggesting age selection. As age increased, observed TCR beta diversity per million T cells dropped in a roughly linear way, and a significant reduction was already evident by age about 36.

This clonotype has just a few counts. This receptor's antigen is unknown. It has no much larger one-base neighbor in the sample; base qualities were not kept. From the cysteine through the phenylalanine, the CDR3 covers 13 amino acids. Only the CDR3 DNA stays, 39 bases, in frame from base 1. V and J lose 6 bases and 6 bases, and a span of 14 bases separates them. The donors were roughly 40 Caucasian individuals from Russia, aged roughly 6 to 90 years, who were systemically healthy. Ten milliliters of peripheral blood were drawn from each donor into EDTA-treated Vacutainer tubes. Ficoll-Paque density-gradient centrifugation was used to isolate PBMCs, with at least 6.5 million obtained per sample. Total RNA, at least 6 micrograms per sample, was extracted from PBMCs with Trizol reagent. The percentages of naive CD45RAhigh/CD27high T cells were determined by flow cytometry on a PBMC aliquot from every donor.

Library preparation was by 5' RACE. Sequencing was carried out with an Illumina HiSeq 2500. A second PCR of 7 to 11 cycles was performed with a sample-barcoded 5' primer and a J-beta primer mix. Each TCR beta cDNA molecule received a unique molecular identifier from a template-switch 5' adaptor carrying 12 random nucleotides. Each sample yielded at least 3 million CDR3-containing paired-end reads. The Mint cDNA synthesis kit, primed by a TRBC-specific oligonucleotide, was used to synthesize first-strand cDNA from all RNA. Following uracil-DNA glycosylase treatment, all cDNA underwent a first 18-cycle PCR with the universal primers M1SS and BC2_uni_R. Processing in the source paper ran as follows. For normalization, 1 million high-quality reads, each with a distinct molecular identifier, were randomly selected from each sample. Instead of being binned into consensus sequences, reads with shared molecular identifiers were discarded. MiTCR, run with a Q25 quality threshold and the strictest error-elimination algorithm, handled CDR3 identification, clonotype clustering and error correction. A nonparametric unseen species model using Euler transformation provided a lower-bound estimate of total TCR beta diversity. Using fastp at Q25 and MiXCR, TCRdb reprocessed the public reads and kept productive beta chains. Merged by CDR3 protein, the rows form single entries marked with the most common genes and DNA. These V and J calls derive from TCRdb rather than the authors' analysis. For this sample there are 650,000 to 1,000,000 distinct CDR3 sequences; 35% to 40% appear just once. Over 10% of the sample rests with the top ten.

Input material: blood. The receptor was isolated from a man between 18 and 35 years old in good health. The receptor chain draws on TRBV12-3 or TRBV12-4 and TRBJ1-2; the D gene is possibly TRBD1, with 6 bases matching. The bases are TGTGCCAGCAGCGGAGGGGGGGCGAATGGCTACACCTTC. Its protein reads: CASSGGGANGYTF.